This T cell receptor (beta chain) was recorded in a study of CD8 T cells in Susac syndrome. The V gene lost 1 base and the J gene lost 0 bases, with 10 bases spanning the gap. Looked up from germline, CDR1 is SNHLY and CDR2 is FYNNEI. CDR3 size: 16 residues. When the RNA was reverse transcribed, random hexamers were used with an input of roughly 0.45 to 1 ug. Amplification of the TCR beta CDR3 was carried out by immunoSEQ multiplex PCR, which spanned a total of 54 Vbeta and 13 Jbeta segments. Each CDR3 protein gets one entry after TCRdb re-called the immunoSEQ multiplex PCR reads with MiXCR. The repertoire holds a few hundred thousand distinct CDR3 sequences, with roughly 96% as singletons.

Sequencing was carried out using CD4+ T cells from PBMCs. This chain uses TRBV2 with TRBJ2-1; D ambiguous. The clonotype originates from a human donor with multiple sclerosis. CDR3 residues: CASSEGTLGSYNEQFF. CDR3 coding DNA: TGTGCCAGCAGTGAAGGAACCCTAGGCTCCTACAATGAGCAGTTCTTC. The whole variable domain, remainder taken from reference TRBV2 and TRBJ2-1, is EPEVTQTPSHQVTQMGQEVILRCVPISNHLYFYWYRQILGQKVEFLVSFYNNEISEKSEIFDDQFSVERPDGSNFTLKIRSTKLEDSAMYFCASSEGTLGSYNEQFFGPGTRLTVL.